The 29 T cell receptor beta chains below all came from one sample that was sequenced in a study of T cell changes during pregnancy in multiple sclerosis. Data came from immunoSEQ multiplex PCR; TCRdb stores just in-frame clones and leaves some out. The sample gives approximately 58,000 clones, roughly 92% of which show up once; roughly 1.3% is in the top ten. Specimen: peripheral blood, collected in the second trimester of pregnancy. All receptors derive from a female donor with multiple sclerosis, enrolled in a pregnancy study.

CDR3 residues: CAISPTGENTEAFF. CDR3 nucleotides: TGTGCCATCAGCCCAACAGGAGAGAACACTGAAGCTTTCTTT. The gene calls are TRBV10-3 and TRBJ1-1, with D possibly being TRBD1 (5 bases). The CDR3 length is 14 residues. The ends were cut back, 6 bases at V and 1 base at J, with 12 bases in the middle. Germline V gene sequence: CDR1 ENHRY, CDR2 SYGVKD.

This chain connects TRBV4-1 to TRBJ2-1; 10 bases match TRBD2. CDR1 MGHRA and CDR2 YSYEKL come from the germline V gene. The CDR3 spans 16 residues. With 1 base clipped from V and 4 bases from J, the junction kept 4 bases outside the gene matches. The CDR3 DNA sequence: TGCGCCAGCAGCCAAGGCGGGACTAGCGATTACAATGAGCAGTTCTTC. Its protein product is CASSQGGTSDYNEQFF.

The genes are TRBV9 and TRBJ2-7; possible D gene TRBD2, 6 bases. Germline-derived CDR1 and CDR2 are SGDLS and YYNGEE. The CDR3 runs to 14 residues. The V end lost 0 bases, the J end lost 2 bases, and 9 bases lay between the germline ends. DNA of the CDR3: TGTGCCAGCAGCGTAGGATGGAGGGCCTACGAGCAGTACTTC. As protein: CASSVGWRAYEQYF.

CDR3 DNA: TGTGCCAGCAGTGCCTGGGCCAGGCTAGCGGGAGGTTCGACAGATACGCAGTATTTT. It translates to CASSAWARLAGGSTDTQYF. The chain is built from TRBV6-1 and TRBJ2-3; 11 nucleotides match TRBD2. Germline V gene lookup returns CDR1 MNHNS and CDR2 SASEGT. This CDR3 region has 19 residues. The V gene end was trimmed by 4 bases and the J gene end by 3 bases; junction bases not matched to a gene: 15.

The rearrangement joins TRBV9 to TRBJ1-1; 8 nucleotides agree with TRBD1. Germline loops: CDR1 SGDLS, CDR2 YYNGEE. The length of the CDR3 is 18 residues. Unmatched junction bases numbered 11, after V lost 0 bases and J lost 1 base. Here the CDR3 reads CASSVGFQGAQGNTEAFF. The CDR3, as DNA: TGTGCCAGCAGCGTAGGATTTCAGGGGGCGCAGGGGAACACTGAAGCTTTCTTT.

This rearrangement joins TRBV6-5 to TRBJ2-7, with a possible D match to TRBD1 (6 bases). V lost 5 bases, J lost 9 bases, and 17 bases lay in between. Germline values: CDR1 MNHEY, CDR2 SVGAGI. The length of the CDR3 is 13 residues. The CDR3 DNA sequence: TGTGCCAGCAGTACCAGCGACAGGCAAAGGCAGTACTTC. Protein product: CASSTSDRQRQYF.

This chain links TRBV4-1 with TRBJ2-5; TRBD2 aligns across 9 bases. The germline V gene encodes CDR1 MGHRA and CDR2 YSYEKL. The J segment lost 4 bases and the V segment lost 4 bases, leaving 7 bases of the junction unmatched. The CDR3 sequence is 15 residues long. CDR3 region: CASSRSGSVRETQYF. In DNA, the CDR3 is TGCGCCAGCAGCCGTAGCGGGAGCGTAAGAGAGACCCAGTACTTC.

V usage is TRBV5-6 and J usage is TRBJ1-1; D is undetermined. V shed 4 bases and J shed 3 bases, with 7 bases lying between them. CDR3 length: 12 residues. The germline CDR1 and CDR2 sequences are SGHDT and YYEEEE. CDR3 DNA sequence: TGTGCCAGCAGCATCGGGGACACTGAAGCTTTCTTT. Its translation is CASSIGDTEAFF.

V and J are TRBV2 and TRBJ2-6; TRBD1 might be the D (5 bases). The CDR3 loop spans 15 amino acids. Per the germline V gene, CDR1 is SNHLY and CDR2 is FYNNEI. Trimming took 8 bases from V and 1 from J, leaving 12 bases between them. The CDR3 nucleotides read TGTGCCAGCTCAGGGTTAAATTCTGGGGCCAACGTCCTGACTTTC. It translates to CASSGLNSGANVLTF.

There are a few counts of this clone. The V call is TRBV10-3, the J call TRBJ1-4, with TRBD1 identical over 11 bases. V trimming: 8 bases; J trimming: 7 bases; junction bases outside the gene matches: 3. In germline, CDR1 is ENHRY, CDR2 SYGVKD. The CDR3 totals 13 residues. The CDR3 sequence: CAIGTGGSEKLFF. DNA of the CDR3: TGTGCCATCGGGACAGGGGGGAGTGAAAAACTGTTTTTT.

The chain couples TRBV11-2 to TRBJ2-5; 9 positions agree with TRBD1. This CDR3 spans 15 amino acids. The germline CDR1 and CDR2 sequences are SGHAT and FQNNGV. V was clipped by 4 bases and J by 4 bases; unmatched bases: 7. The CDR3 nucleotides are TGTGCCAGCAGCTCGCAAGGACAGGGGCGAGAGACCCAGTACTTC. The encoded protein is CASSSQGQGRETQYF.

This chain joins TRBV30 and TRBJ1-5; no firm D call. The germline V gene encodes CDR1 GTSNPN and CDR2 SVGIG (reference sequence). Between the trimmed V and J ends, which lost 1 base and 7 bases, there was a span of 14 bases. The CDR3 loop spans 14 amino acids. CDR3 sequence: CAWSGRGDRQPQHF. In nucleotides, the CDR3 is TGTGCCTGGAGTGGTAGAGGTGATCGACAGCCCCAGCATTTT.

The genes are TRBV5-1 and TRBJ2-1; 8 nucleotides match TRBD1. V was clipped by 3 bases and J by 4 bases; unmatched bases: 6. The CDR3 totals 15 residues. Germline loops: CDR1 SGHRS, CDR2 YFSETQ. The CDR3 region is CASSSSGQEYNEQFF. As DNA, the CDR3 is TGCGCCAGCAGCTCGTCGGGACAGGAGTACAATGAGCAGTTCTTC.

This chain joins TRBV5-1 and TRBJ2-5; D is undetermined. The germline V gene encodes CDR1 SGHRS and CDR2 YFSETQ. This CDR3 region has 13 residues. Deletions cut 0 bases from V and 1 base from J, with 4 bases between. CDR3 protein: CASSLGSQETQYF. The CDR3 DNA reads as TGCGCCAGCAGCTTGGGCAGCCAAGAGACCCAGTACTTC.

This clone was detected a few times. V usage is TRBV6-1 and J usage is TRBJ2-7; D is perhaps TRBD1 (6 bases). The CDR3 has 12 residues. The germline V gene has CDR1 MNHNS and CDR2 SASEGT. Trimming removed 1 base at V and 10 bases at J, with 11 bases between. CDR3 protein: CASSEDLRGQYF. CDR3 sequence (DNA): TGTGCCAGCAGTGAAGACCTCAGGGGACAGTACTTC.

The DNA of the CDR3 is TGCGCCAGCAGCTTGGCAGGACAGGGGGCCTACAATGAGCAGTTCTTC. Encoded protein: CASSLAGQGAYNEQFF. The rearrangement joins TRBV5-1 to TRBJ2-1; TRBD1 matches at 10 bases. CDR3 size: 16 residues. V lost 0 bases and J lost 2; bases outside the gene matches: 2. Germline V CDR1 and CDR2: SGHRS, YFSETQ.

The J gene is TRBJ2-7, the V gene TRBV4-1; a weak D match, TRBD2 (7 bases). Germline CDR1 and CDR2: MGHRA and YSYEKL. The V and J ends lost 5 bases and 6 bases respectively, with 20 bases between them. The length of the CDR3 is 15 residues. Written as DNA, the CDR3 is TGCGCCAGCAGCGGACGTGAGGGGGGGGTAGGCGAGCAGTACTTC. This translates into CASSGREGGVGEQYF.

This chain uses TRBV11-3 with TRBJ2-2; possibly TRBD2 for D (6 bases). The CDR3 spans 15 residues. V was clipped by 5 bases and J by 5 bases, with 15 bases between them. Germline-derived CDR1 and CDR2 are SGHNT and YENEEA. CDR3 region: CASSPGLLRTGELFF. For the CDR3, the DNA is TGTGCCAGCAGCCCGGGACTCCTTAGGACCGGGGAGCTGTTTTTT.

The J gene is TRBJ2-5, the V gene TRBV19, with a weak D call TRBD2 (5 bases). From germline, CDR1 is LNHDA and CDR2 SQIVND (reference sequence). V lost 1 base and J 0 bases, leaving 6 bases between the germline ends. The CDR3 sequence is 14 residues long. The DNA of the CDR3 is TGTGCCAGTAGTATAGCGGGGTACCAAGAGACCCAGTACTTC. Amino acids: CASSIAGYQETQYF.

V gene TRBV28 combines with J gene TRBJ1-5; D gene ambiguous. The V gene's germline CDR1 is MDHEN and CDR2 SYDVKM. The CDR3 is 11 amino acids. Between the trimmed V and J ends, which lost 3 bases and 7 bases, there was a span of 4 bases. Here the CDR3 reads CASSFRQPQHF. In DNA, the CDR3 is TGTGCCAGCAGTTTTAGACAGCCCCAGCATTTT.

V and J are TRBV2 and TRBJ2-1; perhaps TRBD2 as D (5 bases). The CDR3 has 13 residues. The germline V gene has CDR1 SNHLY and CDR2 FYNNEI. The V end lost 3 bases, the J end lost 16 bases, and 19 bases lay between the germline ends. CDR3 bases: TGTGCCAGCAGTGATGGAGGAGCGGCTACGAACTTCTTC. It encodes CASSDGGAATNFF. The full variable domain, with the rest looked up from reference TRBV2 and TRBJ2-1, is EPEVTQTPSHQVTQMGQEVILRCVPISNHLYFYWYRQILGQKVEFLVSFYNNEISEKSEIFDDQFSVERPDGSNFTLKIRSTKLEDSAMYFCASSDGGAATNFFGPGTRLTVL.

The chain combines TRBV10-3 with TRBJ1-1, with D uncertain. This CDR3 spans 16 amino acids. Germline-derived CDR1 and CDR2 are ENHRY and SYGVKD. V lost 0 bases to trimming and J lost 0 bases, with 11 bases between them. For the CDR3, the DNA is TGTGCCATCAGTGAGTCTCCCGACATCCTGAACACTGAAGCTTTCTTT. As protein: CAISESPDILNTEAFF.

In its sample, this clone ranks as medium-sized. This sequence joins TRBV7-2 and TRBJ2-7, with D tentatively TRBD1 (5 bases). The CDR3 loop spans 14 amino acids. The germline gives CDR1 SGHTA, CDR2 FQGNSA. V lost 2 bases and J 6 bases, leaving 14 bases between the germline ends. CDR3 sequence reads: CASSLSIQVSEQYF. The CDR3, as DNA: TGTGCCAGCAGCTTATCCATACAGGTTAGCGAGCAGTACTTC.

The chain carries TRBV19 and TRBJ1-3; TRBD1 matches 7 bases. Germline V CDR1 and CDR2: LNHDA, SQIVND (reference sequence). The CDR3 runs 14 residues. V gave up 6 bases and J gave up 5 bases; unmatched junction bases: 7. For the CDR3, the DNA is TGTGCCAGTAGACCCGGACAGGCACGAAACACCATATATTTT. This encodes CASRPGQARNTIYF.

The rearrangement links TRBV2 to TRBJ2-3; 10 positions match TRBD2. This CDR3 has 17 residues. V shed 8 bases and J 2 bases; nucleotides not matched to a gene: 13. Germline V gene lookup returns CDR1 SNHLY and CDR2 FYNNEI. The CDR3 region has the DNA TGTGCCAGCGCCTCCTTCGGACTAGCGGAAGACACAGATACGCAGTATTTT. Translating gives CASASFGLAEDTDTQYF.

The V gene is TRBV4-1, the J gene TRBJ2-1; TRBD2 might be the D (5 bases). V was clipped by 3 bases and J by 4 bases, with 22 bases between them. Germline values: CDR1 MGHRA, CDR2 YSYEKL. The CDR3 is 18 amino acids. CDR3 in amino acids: CASSHQGGQRRRYNEQFF. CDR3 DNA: TGCGCCAGCAGCCACCAAGGCGGCCAGCGGAGGAGATACAATGAGCAGTTCTTC.

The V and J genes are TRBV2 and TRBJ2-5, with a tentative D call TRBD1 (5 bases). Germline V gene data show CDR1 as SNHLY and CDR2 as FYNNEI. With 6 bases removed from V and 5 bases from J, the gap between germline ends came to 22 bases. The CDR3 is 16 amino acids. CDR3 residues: CASSEMQTALGETQYF. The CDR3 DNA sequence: TGTGCCAGCAGCGAAATGCAGACAGCCTTGGGGGAGACCCAGTACTTC.

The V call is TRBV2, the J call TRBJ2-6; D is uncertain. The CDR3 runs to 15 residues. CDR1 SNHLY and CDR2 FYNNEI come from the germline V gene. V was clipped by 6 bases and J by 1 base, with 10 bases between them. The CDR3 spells CASSPLQSGANVLTF. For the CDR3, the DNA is TGTGCCAGCAGCCCCCTGCAGTCTGGGGCCAACGTCCTGACTTTC.

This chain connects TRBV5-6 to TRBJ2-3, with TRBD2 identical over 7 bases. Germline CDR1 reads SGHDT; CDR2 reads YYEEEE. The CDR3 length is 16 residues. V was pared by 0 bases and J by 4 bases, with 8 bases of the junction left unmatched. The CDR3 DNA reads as TGTGCCAGCAGCTTGGTTGGCGGGAGTAATTCAGATACGCAGTATTTT. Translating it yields CASSLVGGSNSDTQYF.